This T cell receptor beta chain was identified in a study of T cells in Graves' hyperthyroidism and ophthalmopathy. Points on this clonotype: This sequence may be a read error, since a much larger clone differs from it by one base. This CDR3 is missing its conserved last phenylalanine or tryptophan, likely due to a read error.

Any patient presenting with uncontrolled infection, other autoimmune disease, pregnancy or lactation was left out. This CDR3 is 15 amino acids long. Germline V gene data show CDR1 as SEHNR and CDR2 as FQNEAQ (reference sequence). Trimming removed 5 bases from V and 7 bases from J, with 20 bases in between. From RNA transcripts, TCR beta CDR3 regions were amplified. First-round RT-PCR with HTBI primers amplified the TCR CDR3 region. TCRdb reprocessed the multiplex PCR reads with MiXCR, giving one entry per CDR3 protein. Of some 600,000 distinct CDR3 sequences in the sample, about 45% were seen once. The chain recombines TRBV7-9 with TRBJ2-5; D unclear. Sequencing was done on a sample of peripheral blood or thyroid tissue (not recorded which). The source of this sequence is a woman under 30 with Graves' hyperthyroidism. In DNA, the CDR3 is TGTGCCAGCAGCCTCTCCCGCCTGACCTTAGGGACCCAGTACCTC. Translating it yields CASSLSRLTLGTQYL.